This entry is about one T cell receptor (beta chain). The data originate from a study of blood T cell repertoires in COVID-19. Overall study context: Acute and convalescent COVID-19 samples came from the United States, Italy and Spain. Sources were T cells, B-cell-depleted T cells, or PBMCs; the material itself was cDNA or gDNA.

Researchers sorted participants into cohorts using their self-reported clinical history. Per the original data handling: Estimation of nucleated cell counts relied on the amplification of reference gene primers. Sequenced by immunoSEQ multiplex PCR; TCRdb stores in-frame clones only, minus some. V and J calls and clone size come straight from that table; D and trimming were deduced from the DNA. The sample has around 250,000 clones, approximately 90% seen once. Germline CDR1 reads MGHDK; CDR2 reads SYGVNS. V shed 0 bases, J shed 10 bases, and the junction held 4 bases outside the gene matches. The CDR3 loop spans 14 amino acids.

The chain recombines TRBV25-1 with TRBJ1-1; 11 bases are shared with TRBD1. The sequence derives from a human donor in a cohort exposed to, infected with or recovered from COVID-19 (not recorded which). The donor label of this sample is uncertain. What was sequenced was PBMCs or T cells enriched from blood (not recorded which). The DNA of the CDR3 is TGTGCCAGCAGTGAATACGGGGACAGGGGGACAGCTTTCTTT. It encodes CASSEYGDRGTAFF.